This TCR beta chain was profiled in a study of T cells in Graves' hyperthyroidism and ophthalmopathy. Per germline, CDR1 SGHRS and CDR2 YFSETQ. The CDR3 is 13 amino acids. Deletions cut 0 bases from V and 6 bases from J, with 9 bases between. Patients showing uncontrolled infection, other autoimmune disease, pregnancy or lactation were ineligible. There were TCR beta CDR3 regions amplified from RNA transcripts. The HTBI set primed first-round TCR CDR3 RT-PCR. TCRdb analysed the multiplex PCR reads with MiXCR anew, one entry per CDR3 protein. The sample consists of about 550,000 distinct CDR3 sequences, around 21% of them appearing once.

This chain uses TRBV5-1 with TRBJ1-1; possibly TRBD1 for D (5 bases). This receptor was taken from a man aged 18-30 years with Graves' hyperthyroidism. The sample was blood. The CDR3 region is CASSLEGSPEAFF. The CDR3 coding sequence is TGCGCCAGCAGCTTGGAGGGGTCACCTGAAGCTTTCTTT.